A selection of T cell receptor beta chains follows, all from one sample in a study of T cell changes during pregnancy in multiple sclerosis. Sequencing used immunoSEQ multiplex PCR; TCRdb keeps in-frame clones, though not all of them. The sample lists about 49,000 clones; around 94% were seen once. Sequences were derived from CD8+ T cells from peripheral blood mononuclear cells, sampled before pregnancy. The source is a female donor with multiple sclerosis, enrolled in a pregnancy study. The CDR3 runs from the conserved cysteine through the conserved F or W. A D gene is named only where the DNA matches it firmly. Expanded clones are given a class, and other clones once, few, many or no size at all.

abundance | d_gene | j_gene | v_gene | CDR3aa | CDR3nt
NA | NA | TRBJ2-1 | TRBV19 | CASSTDYYNEQFF | TGTGCCAGTAGTACCGACTATTACAATGAGCAGTTCTTC
NA | TRBD1 | TRBJ2-2 | TRBV29-1 | CSVEGTGNTGELFF | TGCAGCGTTGAGGGGACAGGGAACACCGGGGAGCTGTTTTTT
NA | TRBD1 | TRBJ2-7 | TRBV27 | CATRAGGRNEQYF | TGTGCCACGCGGGCAGGGGGCCGGAACGAGCAGTACTTC
once | TRBD2 | TRBJ2-3 | TRBV5-5 | CASSLAPRGRERDTQYF | TGTGCCAGCAGCTTGGCCCCGCGCGGGAGGGAACGAGATACGCAGTATTTT
NA | TRBD2 | TRBJ2-2 | TRBV10-3 | CAISSGGNTGELFF | TGTGCCATCAGTAGCGGGGGGAACACCGGGGAGCTGTTTTTT
NA | NA | TRBJ2-5 | TRBV27 | CASSSLRAGLGETQYF | TGTGCCAGCAGTTCCCTCAGGGCGGGGCTCGGGGAGACCCAGTACTTC
NA | NA | TRBJ2-7 | TRBV30 | CAWSGARSYEQYF | TGTGCCTGGAGTGGGGCCCGTTCCTACGAGCAGTACTTC
NA | TRBD1 | TRBJ1-1 | TRBV7-2 | CASSYPEDRLENTEAFF | TGTGCCAGCAGCTACCCCGAGGACAGGTTGGAGAACACTGAAGCTTTCTTT
NA | TRBD2 | TRBJ2-5 | TRBV7-9 | CASSPGASGSLETQYF | TGTGCCAGCAGCCCTGGGGCTAGCGGGAGTTTAGAGACCCAGTACTTC
NA | TRBD2 | TRBJ2-1 | TRBV4-2 | CASSQDWKTAGLAGGVEQFF | TGTGCCAGCAGCCAAGATTGGAAGACGGCGGGACTAGCGGGAGGGGTTGAGCAGTTCTTC
NA | NA | TRBJ2-7 | TRBV19 | CASSPGGGGIYEQYF | TGTGCCAGTAGCCCTGGGGGCGGTGGGATTTACGAGCAGTACTTC
NA | TRBD2 | TRBJ2-1 | TRBV11-2 | CASSPLPREGREQFF | TGTGCCAGCAGCCCTCTCCCACGGGAGGGCCGTGAGCAGTTCTTC